This record concerns one T cell receptor beta chain sequence. Enrolled through a virtual design, the participants were between about 18 and 100 years of age and came from 24 US areas. The protocol was immunoSEQ multiplex PCR, while the TCRdb copy is restricted to in-frame clones and leaves out a portion. The profile covers 200,000 to 250,000 clones, with about 83% appearing a single time and around 2.1% taken by the ten largest. The data originate from a study of blood T cell repertoires in COVID-19. Looking at the study overall: Nucleic acid was either cDNA or gDNA, and it came from T cells, B-cell-depleted T cells, or PBMCs.

Germline loops: CDR1 MGHRA, CDR2 YSYEKL. CDR3 length: 17 residues. Trimming pared 0 bases from V and 3 bases from J, leaving 17 bases between. The V and J genes are TRBV4-1 and TRBJ1-2; the D gene is possibly TRBD1 (6 bases). The source is a woman aged 45-65 years who had recovered from COVID-19. Sequenced sample: PBMCs or T cells enriched from blood (not recorded which). The CDR3 spells CASSQDRGRGTDYGYTF. The DNA of the CDR3 is TGCGCCAGCAGCCAAGATCGGGGCAGGGGTACCGACTATGGCTACACCTTC.